These T cell receptor beta chains were read from a single sample in a study of T cell responses to AZD1222 COVID-19 vaccine. Profiled with immunoSEQ multiplex PCR; TCRdb holds only in-frame clones, not every one. The repertoire holds under 170,000 clones, roughly 90% seen once, with approximately 3.3% in the top ten. The sample here was peripheral blood, taken 28 days after the second AZD1222 dose. These receptor sequences come from an adult who received the AZD1222 COVID-19 vaccine. Both conserved end residues are part of each CDR3. Fields, in order: CDR3 length, V gene, clone size, J gene, D gene, CDR3 protein, CDR3 DNA. D genes are given only for firm matches. Clone size is not always given. Where it is, it says once, few, many or a class for expanded clones.

CDR3 length: 15; V gene: TRBV4-3; clone size: .; J gene: TRBJ1-2; D gene: TRBD1; CDR3 protein: CASSQDHRGNYGYTF; CDR3 DNA: TGCGCCAGCAGCCAAGACCACAGGGGCAACTATGGCTACACCTTC
CDR3 length: 14; V gene: TRBV27; clone size: once; J gene: TRBJ1-2; D gene: .; CDR3 protein: CASSFSNGAYGYTF; CDR3 DNA: TGTGCCAGCAGTTTCTCGAACGGAGCCTATGGCTACACCTTC
CDR3 length: 15; V gene: TRBV3-1/TRBV3-2; clone size: .; J gene: TRBJ1-3; D gene: .; CDR3 protein: CASSQVGVSGNTIYF; CDR3 DNA: TGTGCCAGCAGCCAAGTAGGGGTTAGTGGAAACACCATATATTTT
CDR3 length: 16; V gene: TRBV24-1; clone size: .; J gene: TRBJ1-5; D gene: .; CDR3 protein: CATSVGQGSFNQPQHF; CDR3 DNA: TGTGCCACCAGTGTAGGGCAGGGAAGTTTCAATCAGCCCCAGCATTTT
CDR3 length: 15; V gene: TRBV5-1; clone size: .; J gene: TRBJ1-6; D gene: TRBD1; CDR3 protein: CASSRRTGQNSPLHF; CDR3 DNA: TGCGCCAGCAGCCGCAGGACAGGCCAAAATTCACCCCTCCACTTT
CDR3 length: 14; V gene: TRBV6-6; clone size: .; J gene: TRBJ2-7; D gene: .; CDR3 protein: CASSYSALTYEQYF; CDR3 DNA: TGTGCCAGCAGTTACTCGGCCCTTACCTACGAGCAGTACTTC
CDR3 length: 12; V gene: TRBV7-3; clone size: .; J gene: TRBJ2-1; D gene: .; CDR3 protein: CASSTDNNEQFF; CDR3 DNA: TGTGCCAGCAGCACGGACAACAATGAGCAGTTCTTC
CDR3 length: 13; V gene: TRBV5-6; clone size: .; J gene: TRBJ1-1; D gene: .; CDR3 protein: CASSFGADTEAFF; CDR3 DNA: TGTGCCAGCAGCTTTGGGGCGGACACTGAAGCTTTCTTT
CDR3 length: 15; V gene: TRBV11-2; clone size: .; J gene: TRBJ2-7; D gene: .; CDR3 protein: CASSLGFMAAYEQYF; CDR3 DNA: TGTGCCAGCAGCTTAGGTTTCATGGCAGCCTACGAGCAGTACTTC
CDR3 length: 13; V gene: TRBV7-9; clone size: .; J gene: TRBJ2-5; D gene: .; CDR3 protein: CASSVGYLETQYF; CDR3 DNA: TGTGCCAGCAGCGTAGGGTACTTGGAGACCCAGTACTTC
CDR3 length: 14; V gene: TRBV19; clone size: .; J gene: TRBJ1-1; D gene: .; CDR3 protein: CASSINGMNTEAFF; CDR3 DNA: TGTGCCAGTAGTATTAATGGCATGAACACTGAAGCTTTCTTT
CDR3 length: 13; V gene: TRBV12-3/TRBV12-4; clone size: few; J gene: TRBJ1-2; D gene: .; CDR3 protein: CASSFTSNYGYTF; CDR3 DNA: TGTGCCAGCAGTTTTACGTCTAACTATGGCTACACCTTC